A single sample gave rise to the 19 T cell receptor beta chains below, sequenced in a study of CD8 T cells in ankylosing spondylitis. TCRdb analysed the 5' RACE reads with MiXCR anew, one entry per CDR3 protein. The table has around 99,000 distinct CDR3 sequences, just under 9% seen once. Sequenced sample: blood, either unsorted or a sorted T cell fraction (not recorded which). The receptors shown here come from a male donor with ankylosing spondylitis or in good health (not recorded which).

This clonotype was seen ten or more times. The chain has TRBV5-1 and TRBJ1-5; D may be TRBD1 (6 bases). Trimming removed 0 bases at V and 0 bases at J, with 16 bases between. This CDR3 comprises 18 residues. CDR1 and CDR2 (germline): SGHRS, YFSETQ. The CDR3 here is CASSLAQQGLNSNQPQHF. The DNA of the CDR3 is TGCGCCAGCAGCTTGGCCCAACAGGGCCTAAATAGCAATCAGCCCCAGCATTTT.

This clonotype was observed at least ten times. The chain carries TRBV7-2 and TRBJ1-6; the D gene is possibly TRBD1 (6 bases). The V gene lost 0 bases and the J gene lost 7 bases, with 16 bases spanning the gap. The V gene's germline CDR1 is SGHTA and CDR2 FQGNSA. The CDR3 is 17 residues long. The CDR3 here is CASSLATGTRGNSPLHF. CDR3 DNA: TGTGCCAGCAGCTTAGCGACGGGGACACGCGGGAATTCACCCCTCCACTTT.

The chain is built from TRBV12-3 or TRBV12-4 and TRBJ2-2; 9 bases match TRBD1. The CDR3 loop spans 15 amino acids. Germline trimming cut 5 bases from V and 6 bases from J; bases unmatched to any gene: 7. CDR3 DNA: TGTGCCAGCAGTCGGGGGACAGGGAATTCCGGGGAGCTGTTTTTT. It translates to CASSRGTGNSGELFF.

This clonotype was counted at least ten times. This chain joins TRBV5-1 and TRBJ1-1; 9 bases are shared with TRBD1. Germline V lookup: CDR1 SGHRS, CDR2 YFSETQ. CDR3 length: 17 amino acids. The V gene end was trimmed by 4 bases and the J gene end by 4 bases; junction bases not matched to a gene: 14. This CDR3 reads CASSAVDTGGGGTEAFF. In nucleotides, the CDR3 is TGCGCCAGCAGCGCTGTGGATACAGGGGGCGGAGGCACTGAAGCTTTCTTT.

At least ten counts were recorded for this clonotype. This chain uses TRBV5-1 with TRBJ2-1; weak D call: TRBD2 (6 bases). V shed 0 bases and J shed 5 bases, with 12 bases lying between them. CDR1 and CDR2 from the germline V gene are SGHRS and YFSETQ. The CDR3 covers 15 residues. The CDR3 reads CASSLDGGRNNEQFF. The CDR3 nucleotides are TGCGCCAGCAGCTTGGACGGGGGACGTAACAATGAGCAGTTCTTC.

The rearrangement joins TRBV11-3 to TRBJ1-1; D not certain. This CDR3 contains 14 residues. V lost 2 bases and J lost 1, with 8 bases in between. Germline CDR1 SGHNT, CDR2 YENEEA. CDR3 loop: CASSLSRWNTEAFF. CDR3 in DNA: TGTGCCAGCAGCTTATCGCGGTGGAACACTGAAGCTTTCTTT.

This clonotype was seen many times. The chain uses TRBV6-5 and TRBJ1-2; 7 nucleotides match TRBD1. Losses at the gene ends were 2 bases for V and 7 bases for J; bases not matched to a gene: 13. There are 16 residues in the CDR3. The germline V gene has CDR1 MNHEY and CDR2 SVGAGI. The CDR3 loop is CASSYNRELNRGGYTF. The CDR3 DNA is TGTGCCAGCAGTTACAACAGAGAGTTAAACAGGGGTGGCTACACCTTC.

This clonotype was seen many times. The chain carries TRBV7-9 and TRBJ2-1; D might be TRBD2 (5 bases). The CDR3 runs to 12 residues. Germline V gene data show CDR1 as SEHNR and CDR2 as FQNEAQ (reference sequence). The V and J ends lost 2 bases and 9 bases respectively, with 8 bases between them. The CDR3 loop reads CASSLTSPEQFF. The CDR3 bases are TGTGCCAGCAGCTTAACTAGTCCTGAGCAGTTCTTC.

Concerning this clonotype itself: One base away lies a much larger clone, so this may be a sequencing read error. This chain connects TRBV5-1 to TRBJ2-7, with a tentative D call TRBD2 (5 bases). There are 15 residues in the CDR3. CDR1 and CDR2 (germline): SGHRS, YFSETQ. The DNA for the CDR3 is TGCGTCAGCGCCAACTCCGGGATGAAGGACTACGAGCAGTACTTC. Protein sequence: CVSANSGMKDYEQYF.

The sample holds many counts of this clonotype. The chain has TRBV28 and TRBJ2-4, with 7 bases lining up with TRBD1. Germline CDR1 MDHEN, CDR2 SYDVKM. V gave up 5 bases and J gave up 4 bases; unmatched junction bases: 5. This CDR3 comprises 14 residues. CDR3 protein: CASSPPGQKNIQYF. The CDR3 region has the DNA TGTGCCAGCAGTCCTCCGGGACAGAAAAACATTCAGTACTTC.

The genes are TRBV6-1 and TRBJ2-5; weak D call: TRBD1 (5 bases). V gave up 3 bases and J gave up 7 bases, with 12 bases separating them. The CDR3 spans 13 residues. Germline CDR1 is MNHNS and CDR2 is SASEGT. CDR3 in DNA: TGTGCCAGCAGTGACAGGGTGAGAGGGACCCAGTACTTC. This sequence encodes CASSDRVRGTQYF.

This clonotype was detected many times. The chain has TRBV4-2 and TRBJ2-5; the D gene is possibly TRBD2 (7 bases). Trimming removed 3 bases at V and 1 base at J, with 12 bases between. Germline CDR1 is LGHNA and CDR2 is YNFKEQ. The CDR3 has 15 residues. For the CDR3, the DNA is TGTGCCAGCAGCCAGGCGGGGGCCCTCCAAGAGACCCAGTACTTC. Its translation is CASSQAGALQETQYF.

This clonotype was counted at least ten times. This chain joins TRBV12-3 or TRBV12-4 and TRBJ2-1; D is uncertain. CDR3 length equals 11 residues. V lost 6 bases and J 3 bases, leaving 3 bases between the germline ends. This CDR3 reads CASSLYNEQFF. CDR3 in DNA: TGTGCCAGCAGCCTCTACAATGAGCAGTTCTTC.

This chain uses TRBV4-2 with TRBJ2-3, with 7 bases fitting TRBD2. Germline CDR1 and CDR2: LGHNA and YNFKEQ. CDR3 length: 15 residues. With 3 bases clipped from V and 0 bases from J, the junction kept 3 bases outside the gene matches. This CDR3 is CASSQAGVSTDTQYF. CDR3 DNA: TGTGCCAGCAGCCAGGCGGGGGTTAGCACAGATACGCAGTATTTT.

This clonotype was picked up many times. The chain joins TRBV29-1 to TRBJ2-1; D is possibly TRBD2 (5 bases). Germline CDR1 reads SQVTM; CDR2 reads ANQGSEA. The CDR3 runs to 14 residues. Trimming cost V 7 bases and J 4 bases, with 17 bases left between them. The CDR3 DNA reads as TGCAGCGCCCCTGACGGGGTTCTTTACAATGAGCAGTTCTTC. Translated: CSAPDGVLYNEQFF.

This clonotype has at least ten counts. The chain couples TRBV5-4 to TRBJ2-3; D gene ambiguous. Germline V gives CDR1 SGHNT, CDR2 YYREEE (reference sequence). The CDR3 spans 11 residues. V was cut by 7 bases and J by 6 bases, with 9 bases left in between. The CDR3 protein is CASRSRDTQYF. CDR3 nucleotides: TGTGCCAGCCGCTCAAGGGATACGCAGTATTTT.

This clonotype was seen at least ten times. This chain joins TRBV5-1 and TRBJ2-7; 8 nucleotides align to TRBD1. Per germline, CDR1 SGHRS and CDR2 YFSETQ. After removal of 0 bases from V and 2 bases from J, the junction contained 4 bases not matched to a gene. The length of the CDR3 is 15 residues. The CDR3 reads CASSLARTGTYEQYF. CDR3 DNA sequence: TGCGCCAGCAGCTTGGCCCGGACAGGGACCTACGAGCAGTACTTC.

This clonotype has just a few counts. The chain joins TRBV10-2 to TRBJ2-1; 8 nucleotides line up with TRBD1. V gave up 7 bases and J gave up 6 bases; unmatched junction bases: 5. This CDR3 has 13 residues. Germline lookup yields CDR1 WSHSY and CDR2 SAAADI. CDR3 sequence reads: CASNLQGVNEQFF. For the CDR3, the DNA is TGCGCCAGCAACCTACAGGGGGTCAATGAGCAGTTCTTC.

This clonotype turned up a few times. The CDR3 sequence is CSARGPRELGTEAFF. The CDR3 bases are TGCAGTGCTAGGGGTCCCAGGGAGCTGGGGACTGAAGCTTTCTTT. This chain connects TRBV20-1 to TRBJ1-1; weak D call: TRBD1 (5 bases). CDR3 length: 15 residues. V gave up 3 bases and J gave up 5 bases, with 19 bases separating them. Germline lookup yields CDR1 DFQATT and CDR2 SNEGSKA (reference sequence).